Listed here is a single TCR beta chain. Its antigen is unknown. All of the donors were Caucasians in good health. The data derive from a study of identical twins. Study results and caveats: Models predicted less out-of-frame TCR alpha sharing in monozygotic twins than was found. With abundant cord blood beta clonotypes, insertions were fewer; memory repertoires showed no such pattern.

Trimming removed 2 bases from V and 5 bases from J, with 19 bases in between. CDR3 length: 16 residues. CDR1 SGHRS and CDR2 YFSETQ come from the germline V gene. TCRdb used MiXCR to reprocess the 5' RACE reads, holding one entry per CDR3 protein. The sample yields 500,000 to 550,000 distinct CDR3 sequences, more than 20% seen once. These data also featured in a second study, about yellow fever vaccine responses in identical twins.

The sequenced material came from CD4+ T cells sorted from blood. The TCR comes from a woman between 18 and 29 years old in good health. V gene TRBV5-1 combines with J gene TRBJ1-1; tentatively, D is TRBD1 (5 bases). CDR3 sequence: CASSFNFGGRGTEAFF. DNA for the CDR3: TGCGCCAGCAGCTTCAACTTCGGGGGAAGGGGAACTGAAGCTTTCTTT.